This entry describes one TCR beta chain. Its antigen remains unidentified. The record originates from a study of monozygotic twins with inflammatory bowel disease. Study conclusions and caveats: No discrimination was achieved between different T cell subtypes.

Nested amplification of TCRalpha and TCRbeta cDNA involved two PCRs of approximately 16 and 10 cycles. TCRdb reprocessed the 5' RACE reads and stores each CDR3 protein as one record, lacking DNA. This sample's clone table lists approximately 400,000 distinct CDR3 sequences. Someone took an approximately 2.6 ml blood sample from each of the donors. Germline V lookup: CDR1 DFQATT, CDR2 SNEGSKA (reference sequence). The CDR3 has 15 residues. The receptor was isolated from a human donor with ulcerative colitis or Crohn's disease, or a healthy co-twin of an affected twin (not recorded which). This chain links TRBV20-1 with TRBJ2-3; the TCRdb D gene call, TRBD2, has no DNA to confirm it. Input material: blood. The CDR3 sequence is CSASQLAASTDTQYF.